This is a list of T cell receptor beta chains from one sample in a study of PD-1 blockade in classical Hodgkin lymphoma. The method was immunoSEQ multiplex PCR; TCRdb's version includes in-frame clones alone and lacks a portion of them. The data contain around 40,000 clones, 77% of them singletons. Sequenced material: peripheral blood mononuclear cells (PBMCs), taken before the fourth cycle of nivolumab. Every receptor here comes from a human donor with classical Hodgkin lymphoma. CDR3s include the opening cysteine and the closing phenylalanine or tryptophan. A D gene is named only where the DNA matches it firmly. Size tells how often a clone was seen (once, few, many) or the class of an expanded clone, and some rows leave it out.

TRBJ1-1	TRBD1	-	TRBV6-5	TGTGCCAGCAGTACCGGGACAGGGGACCCCACTGAAGCTTTCTTT	CASSTGTGDPTEAFF
TRBJ2-7	TRBD1	-	TRBV5-8	TGTGCCAGCAGCTGGACCGGGACAGGGAACGGGGAGCTACCCTACGAGCAGTACTTC	CASSWTGTGNGELPYEQYF
TRBJ1-5	-	few	TRBV4-2	TGTGCCAGCAGCCTCCCAGGCGGGAATCAGCCCCAGCATTTT	CASSLPGGNQPQHF
TRBJ2-3	TRBD2	few	TRBV29-1	TGCAGCGTTGAACGACTAGCGGGGGTCACAGATACGCAGTATTTT	CSVERLAGVTDTQYF
TRBJ2-6	TRBD1	-	TRBV9	TGTGCCAGCAGCGCCAGAAGGACAGGTGCCTCTGGGGCCAACGTCCTGACTTTC	CASSARRTGASGANVLTF
TRBJ1-4	-	few	TRBV6-7	TGTGCCAGCAGTTTGACGAAACAGACCAGAGAAAAACTGTTTTTT	CASSLTKQTREKLFF
TRBJ2-1	-	-	TRBV28	TGTGCCAGCAGTTTAAGTAGCTCATACAATGAGCAGTTCTTC	CASSLSSSYNEQFF
TRBJ2-5	TRBD2	-	TRBV6-5	TGTGCCAGCATCCCTAACGGTGGCGGGGGGGAGACCCAGTACTTC	CASIPNGGGGETQYF
TRBJ2-1	-	-	TRBV7-9	TGTGCCAGCAGGTACCCGAACTACAATGAGCAGTTCTTC	CASRYPNYNEQFF
TRBJ2-3	TRBD1	few	TRBV29-1	TGCAGCGTTGGTCAGGGGGCTGGAGATACGCAGTATTTT	CSVGQGAGDTQYF
TRBJ2-7	-	-	TRBV6-6	TGTGCCAGCAACCCCTCCGGAGTAACCTACGAGCAGTACTTC	CASNPSGVTYEQYF
TRBJ2-7	-	once	TRBV6-5	TGTGCCAGCAGAAGACAGCAAGCCTACGAGCAGTACTTC	CASRRQQAYEQYF
TRBJ2-6	-	-	TRBV5-1	TGCGCCAGCAGCTTCGGGGCGTATAGGTCTGGGGCCAACGTCCTGACTTTC	CASSFGAYRSGANVLTF
TRBJ1-1	-	-	TRBV7-9	TGTGCCAGCAGCGTACAGTATACAAACGTGGCTTTCTTT	CASSVQYTNVAFF
TRBJ2-3	TRBD2	-	TRBV7-2	TGTGCCAGCAGGGCGTTGAGCGGGGGAACAGATACGCAGTATTTT	CASRALSGGTDTQYF
TRBJ2-7	TRBD1	-	TRBV5-1	TGCGCCAGCAGCTTGGGGACAGGGGGCCTTAGCTCCTACGAGCAGTACTTC	CASSLGTGGLSSYEQYF
TRBJ1-1	-	few	TRBV29-1	TGCAGCGTAATAGGGACCTACACTGAAGCTTTCTTT	CSVIGTYTEAFF
TRBJ1-1	TRBD1	-	TRBV9	TGTGCCAGCAGCGTAGGTTTCAGGGGGAGAACTGAAGCTTTCTTT	CASSVGFRGRTEAFF
TRBJ2-1	TRBD2	medium-sized	TRBV7-9	TGTGCCAGCAGCGGTCGCGGGGGTCCCTCCTACAATGAGCAGTTCTTC	CASSGRGGPSYNEQFF
TRBJ1-2	-	-	TRBV19	TGTGCCAGTAGGATGTGGTATGGCTACACCTTC	CASRMWYGYTF
TRBJ1-6	-	-	TRBV4-1	TGCGCCAGCAGCCAAGCTTTACGGGGGGTTTCTTCACCCCTCCACTTT	CASSQALRGVSSPLHF
TRBJ1-2	-	-	TRBV7-2	TGTGCCAGCAGCCCCTTCATAACGACGGCCTATGGCTACACCTTC	CASSPFITTAYGYTF
TRBJ2-1	TRBD1	-	TRBV5-1	TGCGCCAGCCATTACTACAGGGGAAACTACAATGAGCAGTTCTTC	CASHYYRGNYNEQFF
TRBJ1-1	-	few	TRBV30	TGTGCCTGGAGTGTATCCAGGTTGAACACTGAAGCTTTCTTT	CAWSVSRLNTEAFF
TRBJ1-2	-	-	TRBV7-9	TGTGCCAGCAGTAGAAGTAACTATGGCTACACCTTC	CASSRSNYGYTF
TRBJ2-7	TRBD2	-	TRBV7-2	TGTGCCAGCAGCTTAGCGGCGGGAGGAACCTACGAGCAGTACTTC	CASSLAAGGTYEQYF
TRBJ2-7	-	-	TRBV7-9	TGTGCCAGCAGCTTCATAGAGCGGGAGCAGTACTTC	CASSFIEREQYF
TRBJ2-7	-	-	TRBV19	TGTGCCAGTAGTATAGCAGGAGAGACAGCCTACGAGCAGTACTTC	CASSIAGETAYEQYF
TRBJ2-5	-	-	TRBV7-8	TGTGCCAGCAGCTTAGGCAGGGGAGAGACCCAGTACTTC	CASSLGRGETQYF
TRBJ1-2	-	-	TRBV10-3	TGTGCCGTTCCGGGATCGACCTATGGCTACACCTTC	CAVPGSTYGYTF
TRBJ2-5	TRBD1	-	TRBV5-3	TGTGCCAGAAGGCCTCTAGGTGGACAGGAGGTGCCTCCCTACCAAGAGACCCAGTACTTC	CARRPLGGQEVPPYQETQYF